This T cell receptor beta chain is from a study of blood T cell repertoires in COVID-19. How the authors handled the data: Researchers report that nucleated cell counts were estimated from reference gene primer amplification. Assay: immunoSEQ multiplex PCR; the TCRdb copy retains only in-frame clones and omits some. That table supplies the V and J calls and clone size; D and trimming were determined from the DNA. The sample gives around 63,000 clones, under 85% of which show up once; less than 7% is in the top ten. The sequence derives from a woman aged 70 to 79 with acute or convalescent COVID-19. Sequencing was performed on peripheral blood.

CDR3 in DNA: TGTGCCAGCAGCCCCTTGGGAGCGGGGGGCTCCACAGATACGCAGTATTTT. Protein sequence: CASSPLGAGGSTDTQYF. The rearrangement links TRBV5-4 to TRBJ2-3, with 9 bases aligning to TRBD2. The V gene end was trimmed by 4 bases and the J gene end by 2 bases; junction bases not matched to a gene: 11. This CDR3 region has 17 residues. From germline, CDR1 is SGHNT and CDR2 YYREEE (reference sequence).